The next 3 T cell receptor beta chains were all read from a single sample in a study of T cell changes during pregnancy in multiple sclerosis. Using immunoSEQ multiplex PCR, the repertoire was profiled, and TCRdb retains in-frame clones only, with some absent. Of under 90,000 clones listed, about 92% are singletons. The sample here was peripheral blood, taken in the second trimester of pregnancy. The receptor source for this set is a female donor in good health, enrolled as a control in a pregnancy study.

This clone showed up just a few times. The rearrangement joins TRBV7-3 to TRBJ1-1; possible D gene TRBD1, 5 bases. Trimming stripped 4 bases from V and 7 bases from J, with 10 bases between. This CDR3 contains 12 residues. CDR1 and CDR2 (germline): SGHTA, FQGTGA. The CDR3 region is CASSYGGGEAFF. CDR3 nucleotides: TGTGCCAGCAGCTACGGGGGTGGTGAAGCTTTCTTT.

The V and J genes are TRBV7-2 and TRBJ1-2; D ambiguous. The CDR3 runs to 13 residues. Germline CDR1 and CDR2: SGHTA and FQGNSA. V gave up 3 bases and J gave up 6 bases, with 11 bases separating them. CDR3 residues: CASSFGLRDGYTF. The CDR3 DNA sequence: TGTGCCAGCAGCTTTGGTTTGAGGGATGGCTACACCTTC.

This rearrangement joins TRBV7-2 to TRBJ2-2; TRBD2 aligns across 14 bases. The V and J ends lost 7 bases and 3 bases, in that order; junction bases with no gene match: 10. The CDR3 totals 18 residues. From germline, CDR1 is SGHTA and CDR2 FQGNSA. Here the CDR3 DNA reads TGTGCCAGCACCGCAACCGGGACTAGCGGGAGTTACACCGGGGAGCTGTTTTTT. Encoded protein: CASTATGTSGSYTGELFF.